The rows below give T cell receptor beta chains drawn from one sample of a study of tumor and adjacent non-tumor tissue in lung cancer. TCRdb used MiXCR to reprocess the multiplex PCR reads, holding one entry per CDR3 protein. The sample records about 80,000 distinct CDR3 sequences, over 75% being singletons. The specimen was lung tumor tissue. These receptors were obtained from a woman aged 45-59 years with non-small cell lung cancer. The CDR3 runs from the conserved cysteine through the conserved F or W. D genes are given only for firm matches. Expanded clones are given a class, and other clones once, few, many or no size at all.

CDR3nt: TGTGTCAGCAGTGATACCGGGCTAGGCAATCAGCCCCAGCATTTC
CDR3aa: CVSSDTGLGNQPQHF
d_gene: .
j_gene: TRBJ1-5
abundance: few
v_gene: TRBV6-2/TRBV6-3

CDR3nt: TGCAGTGGTAGACCAGGGAGGCAAGAGACCCAGTACTTC
CDR3aa: CSGRPGRQETQYF
d_gene: .
j_gene: TRBJ2-5
abundance: many
v_gene: TRBV20-1

CDR3nt: TGTGCCATCAGTGAGTCGGGTTGGGGTACCGAGCAGTACTTC
CDR3aa: CAISESGWGTEQYF
d_gene: .
j_gene: TRBJ2-7
abundance: .
v_gene: TRBV10-3

CDR3nt: TGTGCCAGCAGCTTATATCAGAGTCTCTCCTACGAGCAGTACTTC
CDR3aa: CASSLYQSLSYEQYF
d_gene: .
j_gene: TRBJ2-7
abundance: .
v_gene: TRBV11-2

CDR3nt: TGCGCCAGCAGCTCGCCTAGACGTACTAGAGAAGGTTTTGCGGGAGTGAGGGAGACCCAGTACTTC
CDR3aa: CASSSPRRTREGFAGVRETQYF
d_gene: TRBD2
j_gene: TRBJ2-5
abundance: many
v_gene: TRBV5-1

CDR3nt: TGCAGTGCTAGAGATGCGGTCCACCCCGAGCAGTATTTC
CDR3aa: CSARDAVHPEQYF
d_gene: .
j_gene: TRBJ2-7
abundance: .
v_gene: TRBV20-1

CDR3nt: TGTGCCATTTGGCCAAGCTATGGCTACACCTTC
CDR3aa: CAIWPSYGYTF
d_gene: .
j_gene: TRBJ1-2
abundance: .
v_gene: TRBV10-3

CDR3nt: TGTGCCAGTAGTTTAGGAGATGGCTCCACCTTC
CDR3aa: CASSLGDGSTF
d_gene: .
j_gene: TRBJ1-2
abundance: .
v_gene: TRBV12-3/TRBV12-4

CDR3nt: TGTGTCAGTAAGCCGGATAGTAGGAATGAGCAGTTCTTC
CDR3aa: CVSKPDSRNEQFF
d_gene: .
j_gene: TRBJ2-1
abundance: few
v_gene: TRBV6-2/TRBV6-3

CDR3nt: TGTGCCAGCACAGAAGCGGGAGAGGGATTTCCCGAAGCTTTCTTT
CDR3aa: CASTEAGEGFPEAFF
d_gene: .
j_gene: TRBJ1-1
abundance: .
v_gene: TRBV6-6

CDR3nt: TGCAGTGCTAGAGATGAGGGTAGCGGGAGTCTTCCGGCTGAGCAGCTCTTC
CDR3aa: CSARDEGSGSLPAEQLF
d_gene: TRBD2
j_gene: TRBJ2-1
abundance: .
v_gene: TRBV20-1

CDR3nt: TGTGCCAGCAGCTTACACGGTGTGACTGAAGCTTTCTTT
CDR3aa: CASSLHGVTEAFF
d_gene: .
j_gene: TRBJ1-1
abundance: .
v_gene: TRBV11-2

CDR3nt: TGCAGCGCTAGGCCTAAACCGGGAGTGGACATTCAGTACTTC
CDR3aa: CSARPKPGVDIQYF
d_gene: .
j_gene: TRBJ2-4
abundance: few
v_gene: TRBV20-1

CDR3nt: TGTGCCAACAGCTTAGATTGGAATAATGTGCAGATCTTC
CDR3aa: CANSLDWNNVQIF
d_gene: .
j_gene: TRBJ2-1
abundance: .
v_gene: TRBV11-3

CDR3nt: TGTAGTGGTACCCCGCGGGGGAATGAGCAGTTCTTC
CDR3aa: CSGTPRGNEQFF
d_gene: TRBD2
j_gene: TRBJ2-1
abundance: .
v_gene: TRBV20-1